This T cell receptor beta chain was captured in a study of cytomegalovirus exposure and HLA in healthy donors. Nominally healthy donors were sampled, though unrecorded immune exposures were likely. Notes on this clone: Its target is unknown.

Overall study findings and caveats: Accurate HLA-A and HLA-B prediction from TCR beta sequences was reported for most subjects. Sequence variants that were highly shared formed a cluster that was likely a sequencing artifact. The only immune exposure information that was available was CMV serostatus.

PCR involved 60 Vbeta and 13 Jbeta primers. Clones were read by immunoSEQ multiplex PCR, and TCRdb kept only the in-frame ones, dropping some. This sample has approximately 120,000 clones, with 74% found just once. The CDR3 consists of 14 residues. Germline-derived CDR1 and CDR2 are SQVTM and ANQGSEA. The V gene end was trimmed by 5 bases and the J gene end by 8 bases; junction bases not matched to a gene: 10. The TCR comes from a man aged 40-49 years in good health and CMV-seropositive. The chain recombines TRBV29-1 with TRBJ2-1; 9 bases agree with TRBD2. Sequences were obtained from PBMCs. Here the CDR3 reads CSVPTSGPEDEQFF. CDR3 sequence (DNA): TGCAGCGTTCCGACTAGCGGACCGGAGGATGAGCAGTTCTTC.